This section outlines one T cell receptor beta chain sequence together with its context. Its antigen is unknown. This specimen comes from a study of cytomegalovirus exposure and HLA in healthy donors. Study results and caveats: In an earlier analysis, most TCR beta V segments were productive about 87% or about 30% of the time.

PCR primers comprised 60 Vbeta and 13 Jbeta primers. Data came from immunoSEQ multiplex PCR; TCRdb stores just in-frame clones and leaves some out. This table holds some 150,000 clones. This CDR3 comprises 14 residues. The V end lost 0 bases, the J end lost 7 bases, and 13 bases lay between the germline ends. CDR1 is MNHNS and CDR2 is SASEGT in the germline V gene. The rearrangement links TRBV6-1 to TRBJ2-7; possible D gene TRBD1, 5 bases. The sequencing input was PBMCs. This sequence was found in a woman under 30 in good health and CMV-seropositive. CDR3 nucleotides: TGTGCCAGCAGTGAAGCAGGGAACCCAGGGGAGCAGTACTTC. Amino acids: CASSEAGNPGEQYF.